Here is one TCR beta chain with its context. The antigen is undetermined. This sample was taken from a study of CD8+ T cells in alopecia areata. On the study more broadly: Treated individuals took tofacitinib by mouth, 5 to 10 mg twice daily.

Study results and limitations: For lesional scalp, especially alopecia totalis/universalis, clonality was higher than in normal scalp.

Trimming at V came to 4 bases and at J to 2 bases, leaving 3 bases not matched to a gene. CDR1 and CDR2 (germline): SNHLY, FYNNEI. The CDR3 sequence is 15 residues long. cDNA reverse transcribed from extracted RNA served as the sequencing template. This table comes from immunoSEQ multiplex PCR, and its TCRdb copy is limited to in-frame clones, with some not included. Among 200,000 to 250,000 clones, approximately 61% were seen once, and the ten largest hold 0.95% to 1.5%. The rearrangement links TRBV2 to TRBJ2-1; the match to TRBD1 covers 9 bases. The source of this sequence is a human donor with alopecia areata. Sequencing used CD4+ T cells sorted from blood, obtained at week 0. CDR3 sequence: CASSGTGGAYNEQFF. CDR3 nucleotides: TGTGCCAGCAGTGGTACAGGGGGCGCCTACAATGAGCAGTTCTTC. Looking up the rest from reference TRBV2 and TRBJ2-1 gives the full variable domain: EPEVTQTPSHQVTQMGQEVILRCVPISNHLYFYWYRQILGQKVEFLVSFYNNEISEKSEIFDDQFSVERPDGSNFTLKIRSTKLEDSAMYFCASSGTGGAYNEQFFGPGTRLTVL.